A single sample gave rise to the 26 T cell receptor beta chains below, sequenced in a study of T-cell memory formation after mild COVID-19. Using its own MiXCR run on the 5' RACE reads, TCRdb lists one record per CDR3 protein. The data contain about 320,000 distinct CDR3 sequences, approximately 14% of them singletons. Material for sequencing was PBMCs or a T cell subset sorted from them (not recorded which). The receptors here all came from a man aged 18 to 29 who had mild COVID-19 (a few samples of this study predate the infection). Cell type and time point are not known.

This clonotype has just a few counts. The chain combines TRBV19 with TRBJ2-2; 8 bases align to TRBD2. CDR3 length equals 17 residues. V was clipped by 8 bases and J by 5 bases; unmatched bases: 16. CDR1 is LNHDA and CDR2 is SQIVND in the germline V gene (reference sequence). The CDR3 is CASCPNGAGVMTGELFF. CDR3 in DNA: TGTGCCAGTTGCCCAAACGGAGCGGGGGTGATGACCGGGGAGCTGTTTTTT.

The chain is built from TRBV6-6 and TRBJ2-1; TRBD1 might be the D (6 bases). CDR1 MNHNY and CDR2 SVGAGI come from the germline V gene (reference sequence). The CDR3 spans 14 residues. The V end lost 0 bases, the J end lost 5 bases, and 8 bases lay between the germline ends. The CDR3 bases are TGTGCCAGCAGTTACTCGGACAGCGACAATGAGCAGTTCTTC. Protein: CASSYSDSDNEQFF.

This clonotype has more than one count but fewer than ten. This sequence joins TRBV7-9 and TRBJ1-1, with D unresolved. The germline V gene has CDR1 SEHNR and CDR2 FQNEAQ (reference sequence). V was pared by 5 bases and J by 4 bases, with 20 bases between. The CDR3 sequence is 16 residues long. The CDR3 DNA is TGTGCCAGCAGCCCCCGGGTTTTCGAAGGCTTCACTGAAGCTTTCTTT. It codes for CASSPRVFEGFTEAFF. The full variable domain, rest sourced from reference TRBV7-9 and TRBJ1-1, is DTGVSQNPRHKITKRGQNVTFRCDPISEHNRLYWYRQTLGQGPEFLTYFQNEAQLEKSRLLSDRFSAERPKGSFSTLEIQRTEQGDSAMYLCASSPRVFEGFTEAFFGQGTRLTVV.

The chain employs TRBV28 and TRBJ2-3; tentatively, D is TRBD2 (7 bases). V gave up 2 bases and J gave up 3 bases, with 12 bases separating them. Germline V gene sequence: CDR1 MDHEN, CDR2 SYDVKM. The CDR3 consists of 15 residues. The CDR3 here is CASSLRGAPTDTQYF. The DNA for the CDR3 is TGTGCCAGCAGTTTACGGGGGGCGCCTACAGATACGCAGTATTTT.

The V call is TRBV5-1, the J call TRBJ2-5, with D maybe TRBD2 (5 bases). Between the trimmed V and J ends, which lost 5 bases and 5 bases, there was a span of 10 bases. The CDR3 runs to 12 residues. Germline lookup yields CDR1 SGHRS and CDR2 YFSETQ. The chain's CDR3 is CASRYSAETQYF. The CDR3 DNA sequence: TGCGCCAGCAGGTATAGCGCCGAGACCCAGTACTTC.

This clonotype was counted between two and nine times. The chain joins TRBV5-6 to TRBJ1-2; D remains ambiguous. CDR3 size: 14 residues. Trimming cost V 4 bases and J 4 bases, with 14 bases left between them. Germline V CDR1 and CDR2: SGHDT, YYEEEE. CDR3 coding DNA: TGTGCCAGCAGCCCCCGACCGGAGGGCTATGGCTACACCTTC. Translated: CASSPRPEGYGYTF. The complete variable domain, with remaining parts taken from reference TRBV5-6 and TRBJ1-2, reads DAGVTQSPTHLIKTRGQQVTLRCSPKSGHDTVSWYQQALGQGPQFIFQYYEEEERQRGNFPDRFSGHQFPNYSSELNVNALLLGDSALYLCASSPRPEGYGYTFGSGTRLTVV.

This clonotype was recorded a few times. The rearrangement uses TRBV20-1 and TRBJ2-5, with D maybe TRBD2 (5 bases). The CDR3 is made up of 14 amino acids. In germline, CDR1 is DFQATT, CDR2 SNEGSKA (reference sequence). V lost 6 bases and J lost 2, with 16 bases in between. The CDR3 nucleotides read TGCAGTGCAGGTCGGGTAGCGTCACAAGAGACCCAGTACTTC. Translating gives CSAGRVASQETQYF.

The rearrangement joins TRBV10-2 to TRBJ2-1; 8 nucleotides line up with TRBD2. Germline CDR1 WSHSY, CDR2 SAAADI. The CDR3 runs to 15 residues. V lost 8 bases to trimming and J lost 1 base; unmatched junction nucleotides: 7. The CDR3 nucleotides read TGCGCCAGCGGACGACTAGCGCTTTCCTACAATGAGCAGTTCTTC. Residues: CASGRLALSYNEQFF.

This clonotype was recorded a few times. The chain employs TRBV7-2 and TRBJ1-2, with 9 bases matching TRBD1. The CDR3 has 15 amino acids. CDR1 and CDR2 (germline): SGHTA, FQGNSA. The trim removed 1 base at V and 8 bases at J, leaving 8 bases unmatched. This CDR3 is CASSLGNRGRLGYTF. Here the CDR3 DNA reads TGTGCCAGCAGCTTAGGGAACAGGGGGCGTCTAGGCTACACCTTC.

The chain carries TRBV5-1 and TRBJ1-5, with D perhaps matching TRBD1 (6 bases). Germline V gene data show CDR1 as SGHRS and CDR2 as YFSETQ. V was pared by 0 bases and J by 5 bases, with 12 bases between. CDR3 length equals 15 residues. CDR3: CASSLDPGQHQPQHF. The CDR3 bases are TGCGCCAGCAGCTTGGATCCGGGACAACATCAGCCCCAGCATTTT.

The CDR3 DNA reads as TGTGCCAGTCGGGGGGCCACAGATACGCAGTATTTT. It encodes CASRGATDTQYF. The genes are TRBV7-9 and TRBJ2-3; the D gene is possibly TRBD2 (7 bases). Germline-derived CDR1 and CDR2 are SEHNR and FQNEAQ (reference sequence). The CDR3 runs 12 residues. Trimming stripped 9 bases from V and 2 bases from J, with 9 bases between.

The V and J genes are TRBV4-3 and TRBJ2-2, with 15 bases fitting TRBD2. The CDR3 has 18 residues. V was clipped by 0 bases and J by 8 bases; unmatched bases: 7. The germline gives CDR1 LGHNA, CDR2 YSLEER. Written as DNA, the CDR3 is TGCGCCAGCAGCCAAGACCCGGGACTAGCGGGGGGAACTGGGGAGCTGTTTTTT. This encodes CASSQDPGLAGGTGELFF.

V usage is TRBV13 and J usage is TRBJ2-5, with 7 bases aligning to TRBD1. V lost 3 bases and J lost 5; bases outside the gene matches: 12. This CDR3 spans 16 amino acids. From germline, CDR1 is PRHDT and CDR2 FYEKMQ (reference sequence). The CDR3: CASSFTALSRGETQYF. CDR3 DNA: TGTGCCAGCAGCTTCACCGCGCTCTCCAGGGGGGAGACCCAGTACTTC.

The chain links TRBV7-9 to TRBJ2-3; no clear D. Germline V CDR1 and CDR2: SEHNR, FQNEAQ (reference sequence). The CDR3 is made up of 11 amino acids. V was shortened by 11 bases and J by 5 bases, with 11 bases between the two germline ends. CDR3 nucleotides: TGTGCCTCTCAGACGGGAGATACGCAGTATTTT. Translating gives CASQTGDTQYF.

There are a few counts of this clonotype. The J gene is TRBJ1-1, the V gene TRBV18, with D possibly matching TRBD1 (6 bases). The CDR3 sequence is 14 residues long. V was clipped by 3 bases and J by 7 bases, with 15 bases between them. Germline V gene sequence: CDR1 KGHSH, CDR2 LQKENI. CDR3 coding DNA: TGTGCCAGCTCACCGTTACAGGGATTGGGTGAAGCTTTCTTT. It is translated as CASSPLQGLGEAFF.

This clonotype was found a few times. V is TRBV20-1 and J is TRBJ2-4; possibly TRBD1 for D (6 bases). This CDR3 is 12 amino acids long. Trimming left V 1 base short and J 8 bases short, with 9 bases between. Germline lookup yields CDR1 DFQATT and CDR2 SNEGSKA (reference sequence). Here the CDR3 reads CSARAAGDIQYF. The CDR3, as DNA: TGCAGTGCTAGAGCAGCAGGGGACATTCAGTACTTC.

The genes are TRBV9 and TRBJ2-1, with 8 bases matching TRBD1. The CDR3 runs to 16 residues. V lost 7 bases, J lost 0 bases, and 9 bases stayed unmatched. CDR1 is SGDLS, CDR2 YYNGEE, per germline. CDR3 in amino acids: CASRTGSGNSYNEQFF. The CDR3 DNA reads TGTGCCAGCCGGACAGGGTCGGGAAACTCCTACAATGAGCAGTTCTTC.

The chain recombines TRBV5-5 with TRBJ1-5, with 7 bases matching TRBD1. Germline V gene lookup returns CDR1 SGHKS and CDR2 YYEKEE (reference sequence). V lost 4 bases, J lost 3 bases, and 7 bases stayed unmatched. This CDR3 comprises 15 residues. CDR3 nucleotide sequence: TGTGCCAGCAGCCTGGTAGGGGGCGACAATCAGCCCCAGCATTTT. Translating gives CASSLVGGDNQPQHF.

The chain carries TRBV5-4 and TRBJ1-2; D gene unclear. The CDR3 is made up of 14 amino acids. Trimming left V 4 bases short and J 7 bases short, with 17 bases between. Germline CDR1 is SGHNT and CDR2 is YYREEE (reference sequence). This CDR3 is CASSPTLSGGGYTF. The CDR3 nucleotides are TGTGCCAGCAGCCCGACGTTGTCGGGCGGTGGCTACACCTTC.

The chain employs TRBV5-1 and TRBJ2-1; TRBD2 is a possible D gene (6 bases). Germline V gene sequence: CDR1 SGHRS, CDR2 YFSETQ. V was clipped by 4 bases and J by 10 bases, with 15 bases between them. CDR3 length: 13 amino acids. In DNA, the CDR3 is TGCGCCAGCAGCCCCGACGGGGGACGGGAGCAGTTCTTC. Its protein is CASSPDGGREQFF.

V usage is TRBV12-3 or TRBV12-4 and J usage is TRBJ1-2; D is unresolved. The CDR3 consists of 14 residues. V was cut by 3 bases and J by 2 bases, with 10 bases left in between. CDR3: CASSFGEGNYGYTF. The CDR3 region has the DNA TGTGCCAGCAGTTTCGGTGAGGGAAACTATGGCTACACCTTC.

The chain employs TRBV29-1 and TRBJ2-3; D not resolved. Trimming left V 4 bases short and J 4 bases short, with 9 bases between. The CDR3 extends over 12 amino acids. Germline CDR1 is SQVTM and CDR2 is ANQGSEA. As DNA, the CDR3 is TGCAGCGTTGTAGGTATGGCAGATACGCAGTATTTT. Translating gives CSVVGMADTQYF.

The V and J genes are TRBV7-2 and TRBJ2-2; 7 bases map to TRBD2. V lost 1 base to trimming and J lost 4 bases; unmatched junction nucleotides: 3. The CDR3 spans 15 residues. CDR1 is SGHTA, CDR2 FQGNSA, per germline. The CDR3 DNA follows: TGTGCCAGCAGCTTAGGCGGGGGAGGCACCGGGGAGCTGTTTTTT. It encodes CASSLGGGGTGELFF.

This rearrangement joins TRBV6-5 to TRBJ1-1; TRBD1 aligns across 8 bases. Losses at the gene ends were 5 bases for V and 1 base for J; bases not matched to a gene: 6. Germline lookup yields CDR1 MNHEY and CDR2 SVGAGI. The CDR3 extends over 15 amino acids. CDR3 sequence (DNA): TGTGCCAGCAGTCTCCTCGACAGGGGGAACACTGAAGCTTTCTTT. As protein: CASSLLDRGNTEAFF.

Written as DNA, the CDR3 is TGTGCCAGCAGTGAAAAGCTAGCGGGGGCCCCGCAGTATTTT. As protein: CASSEKLAGAPQYF. This sequence joins TRBV2 and TRBJ2-3; 10 positions agree with TRBD2. V was clipped by 2 bases and J by 10 bases; unmatched bases: 6. CDR3 length: 14 residues. CDR1 SNHLY and CDR2 FYNNEI come from the germline V gene. The full variable domain, completed using reference TRBV2 and TRBJ2-3, is EPEVTQTPSHQVTQMGQEVILRCVPISNHLYFYWYRQILGQKVEFLVSFYNNEISEKSEIFDDQFSVERPDGSNFTLKIRSTKLEDSAMYFCASSEKLAGAPQYFGPGTRLTVL.

This clonotype was seen a few times. The chain uses TRBV6-2 or TRBV6-3 and TRBJ1-1; unclear D gene. V shed 7 bases and J shed 4 bases, with 16 bases lying between them. CDR1 is MNHEY and CDR2 is SVGEGT in the germline V gene. The CDR3 is 14 residues long. CDR3 sequence reads: CASTQGRLGTEAFF. Written as DNA, the CDR3 is TGTGCCAGCACCCAAGGACGTCTCGGCACTGAAGCTTTCTTT.